These 3 T cell receptor beta chains were all obtained from the same sample, sequenced in a study of cytomegalovirus exposure and HLA in healthy donors. The PCR used 60 Vbeta and 13 Jbeta primers. Clones were read by immunoSEQ multiplex PCR, and TCRdb kept only the in-frame ones, dropping some. The table has more than 150,000 clones, around 80% seen once; the top ten hold less than 2%. The material sequenced was PBMCs. The receptors were sampled from a man aged 40-49 years in good health and CMV-seronegative.

This chain links TRBV5-5 with TRBJ2-2, with a possible D match to TRBD2 (6 bases). Trimming took off 4 bases at V and 2 bases at J, with 12 bases between the two ends. The CDR3 has 15 residues. The germline CDR1 and CDR2 sequences are SGHKS and YYEKEE (reference sequence). The CDR3 spells CASSRSGANTGELFF. CDR3 coding DNA: TGTGCCAGCAGCCGTAGCGGAGCAAACACCGGGGAGCTGTTTTTT.

The chain combines TRBV7-9 with TRBJ1-1; D may be TRBD1 (6 bases). Germline lookup yields CDR1 SEHNR and CDR2 FQNEAQ (reference sequence). V shed 5 bases and J shed 8 bases, with 24 bases lying between them. CDR3 length: 16 amino acids. The CDR3 is CASSQRSGGRGVEAFF. DNA for the CDR3: TGTGCCAGCAGCCAGAGGTCGGGGGGCAGGGGAGTGGAAGCTTTCTTT.

This clone was detected only once. The CDR3 region is CASSSEPGLATDTQYF. In DNA, the CDR3 is TGTGCCAGCAGCTCCGAACCGGGACTAGCGACAGATACGCAGTATTTT. The J gene is TRBJ2-3, the V gene TRBV5-4, with 10 positions matching TRBD2. CDR1 SGHNT and CDR2 YYREEE come from the germline V gene (reference sequence). The J segment lost 3 bases and the V segment lost 3 bases, leaving 7 bases of the junction unmatched. The CDR3 covers 16 residues.